This T cell receptor (beta chain) was obtained from a study of blood T cell repertoires in COVID-19. As for the study in general: PBMCs, B-cell-depleted T cells, or T cells were the source of the cDNA or gDNA that made up the material.

Source study methods: Estimated nucleated cell counts came from reference gene primer amplification. Generated by immunoSEQ multiplex PCR, the TCRdb table keeps only in-frame clones and is missing some. V, J and clone size are those of that table, while D and trimming were read from the DNA. The data contain under 300,000 clones, 86% of them singletons. The V end lost 4 bases, the J end lost 5 bases, and 12 bases lay between the germline ends. The CDR3 sequence is 13 residues long. The V gene's germline CDR1 is SGHRS and CDR2 YFSETQ. This TCR derives from a man aged 18 to 29 with active or convalescent COVID-19. The chain has TRBV5-1 and TRBJ2-5; tentative D call: TRBD2 (6 bases). Material: peripheral blood. CDR3 amino acids: CASSIRGGETQYF. CDR3 DNA sequence: TGCGCCAGCAGCATTCGGGGAGGTGAGACCCAGTACTTC.